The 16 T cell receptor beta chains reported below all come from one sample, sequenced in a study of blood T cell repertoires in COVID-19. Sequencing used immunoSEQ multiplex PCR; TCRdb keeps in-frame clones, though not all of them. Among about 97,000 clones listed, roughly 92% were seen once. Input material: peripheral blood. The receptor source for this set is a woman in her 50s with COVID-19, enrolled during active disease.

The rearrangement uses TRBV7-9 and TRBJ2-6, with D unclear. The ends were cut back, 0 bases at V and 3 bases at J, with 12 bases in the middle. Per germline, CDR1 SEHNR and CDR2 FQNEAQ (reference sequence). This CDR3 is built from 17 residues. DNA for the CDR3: TGTGCCAGCAGCTTAGCGGCAGGATTAGGTGGGGCCAACGTCCTGACTTTC. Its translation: CASSLAAGLGGANVLTF. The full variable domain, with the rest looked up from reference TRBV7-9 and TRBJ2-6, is DTGVSQNPRHKITKRGQNVTFRCDPISEHNRLYWYRQTLGQGPEFLTYFQNEAQLEKSRLLSDRFSAERPKGSFSTLEIQRTEQGDSAMYLCASSLAAGLGGANVLTFGAGSRLTVL.

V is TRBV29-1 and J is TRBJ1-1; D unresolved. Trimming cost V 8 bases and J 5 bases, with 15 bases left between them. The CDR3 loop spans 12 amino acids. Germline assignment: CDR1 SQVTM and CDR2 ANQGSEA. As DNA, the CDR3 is TGCAGCAGCGGGAGGGTGGATACTGAAGCTTTCTTT. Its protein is CSSGRVDTEAFF.

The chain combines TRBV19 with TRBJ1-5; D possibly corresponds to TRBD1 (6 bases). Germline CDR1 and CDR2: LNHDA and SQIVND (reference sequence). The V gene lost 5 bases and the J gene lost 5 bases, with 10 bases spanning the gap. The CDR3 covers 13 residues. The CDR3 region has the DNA TGTGCCAGTAGTCTCAGGGGCGATCAGCCCCAGCATTTT. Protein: CASSLRGDQPQHF. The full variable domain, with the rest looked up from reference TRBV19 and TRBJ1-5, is DGGITQSPKYLFRKEGQNVTLSCEQNLNHDAMYWYRQDPGQGLRLIYYSQIVNDFQKGDIAEGYSVSREKKESFPLTVTSAQKNPTAFYLCASSLRGDQPQHFGDGTRLSIL.

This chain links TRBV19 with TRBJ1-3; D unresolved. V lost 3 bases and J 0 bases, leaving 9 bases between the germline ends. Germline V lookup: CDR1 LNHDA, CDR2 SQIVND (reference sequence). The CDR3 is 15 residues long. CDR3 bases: TGTGCCAGTAGTATTGACACCTACTCTGGAAACACCATATATTTT. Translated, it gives CASSIDTYSGNTIYF. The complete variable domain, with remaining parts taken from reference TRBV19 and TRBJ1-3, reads DGGITQSPKYLFRKEGQNVTLSCEQNLNHDAMYWYRQDPGQGLRLIYYSQIVNDFQKGDIAEGYSVSREKKESFPLTVTSAQKNPTAFYLCASSIDTYSGNTIYFGEGSWLTVV.

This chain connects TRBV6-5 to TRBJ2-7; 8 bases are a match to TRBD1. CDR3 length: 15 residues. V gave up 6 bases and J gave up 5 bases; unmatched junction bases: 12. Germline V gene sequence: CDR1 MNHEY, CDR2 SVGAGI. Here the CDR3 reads CASSRDRKRSDEQYF. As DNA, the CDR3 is TGTGCCAGCAGCCGGGACAGGAAAAGGTCGGACGAGCAGTACTTC.

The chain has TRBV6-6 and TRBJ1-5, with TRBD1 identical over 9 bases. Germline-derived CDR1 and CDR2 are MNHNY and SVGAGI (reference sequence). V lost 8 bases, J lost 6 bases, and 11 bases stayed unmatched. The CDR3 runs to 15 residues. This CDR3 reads CASGPPGGQGQPQHF. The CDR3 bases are TGTGCCAGCGGGCCCCCGGGGGGACAGGGTCAGCCCCAGCATTTT.

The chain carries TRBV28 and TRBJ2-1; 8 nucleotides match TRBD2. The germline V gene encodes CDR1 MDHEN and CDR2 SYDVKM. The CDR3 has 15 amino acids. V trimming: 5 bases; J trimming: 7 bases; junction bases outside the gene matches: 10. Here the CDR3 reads CASSGGGPSRNEQFF. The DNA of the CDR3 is TGTGCCAGCAGTGGCGGGGGGCCCTCACGGAATGAGCAGTTCTTC.

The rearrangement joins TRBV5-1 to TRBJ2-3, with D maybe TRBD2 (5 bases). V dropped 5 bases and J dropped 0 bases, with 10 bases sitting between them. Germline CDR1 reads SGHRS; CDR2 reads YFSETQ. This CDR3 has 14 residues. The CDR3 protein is CASSGGQSTDTQYF. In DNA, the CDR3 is TGCGCCAGCAGTGGAGGCCAAAGCACAGATACGCAGTATTTT. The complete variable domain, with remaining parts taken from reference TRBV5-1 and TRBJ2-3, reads KAGVTQTPRYLIKTRGQQVTLSCSPISGHRSVSWYQQTPGQGLQFLFEYFSETQRNKGNFPGRFSGRQFSNSRSEMNVSTLELGDSALYLCASSGGQSTDTQYFGPGTRLTVL.

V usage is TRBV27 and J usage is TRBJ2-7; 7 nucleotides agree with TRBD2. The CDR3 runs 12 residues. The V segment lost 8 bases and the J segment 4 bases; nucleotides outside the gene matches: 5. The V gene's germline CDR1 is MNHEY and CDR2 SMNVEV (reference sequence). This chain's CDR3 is CASSWGGYEQYF. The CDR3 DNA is TGTGCCAGCTCCTGGGGGGGTTACGAGCAGTACTTC.

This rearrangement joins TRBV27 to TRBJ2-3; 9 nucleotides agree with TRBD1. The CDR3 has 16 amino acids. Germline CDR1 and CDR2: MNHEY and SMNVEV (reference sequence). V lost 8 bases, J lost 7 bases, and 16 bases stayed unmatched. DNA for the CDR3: TGTGCCAGCTCCCCGAGAAGGGACAGGGTAAAGAATACGCAGTATTTT. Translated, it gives CASSPRRDRVKNTQYF.

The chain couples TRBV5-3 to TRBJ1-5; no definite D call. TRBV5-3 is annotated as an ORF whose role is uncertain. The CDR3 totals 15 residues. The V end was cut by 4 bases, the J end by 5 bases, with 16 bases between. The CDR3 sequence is CARSRRWADHQPQHF. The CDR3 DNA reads TGTGCCAGAAGCAGAAGGTGGGCAGATCATCAGCCCCAGCATTTT.

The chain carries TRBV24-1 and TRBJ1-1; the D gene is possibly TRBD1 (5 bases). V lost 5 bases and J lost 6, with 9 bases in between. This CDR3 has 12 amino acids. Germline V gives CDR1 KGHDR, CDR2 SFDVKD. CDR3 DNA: TGTGCCACCAGTGGGGGGGGTCCTGAAGCTTTCTTT. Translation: CATSGGGPEAFF.

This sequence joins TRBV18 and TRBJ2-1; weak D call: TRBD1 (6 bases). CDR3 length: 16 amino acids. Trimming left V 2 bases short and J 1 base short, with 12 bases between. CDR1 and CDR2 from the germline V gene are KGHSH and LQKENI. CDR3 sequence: CASSPSSGASYNEQFF. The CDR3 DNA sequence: TGTGCCAGCTCACCAAGCTCAGGGGCGTCCTACAATGAGCAGTTCTTC.

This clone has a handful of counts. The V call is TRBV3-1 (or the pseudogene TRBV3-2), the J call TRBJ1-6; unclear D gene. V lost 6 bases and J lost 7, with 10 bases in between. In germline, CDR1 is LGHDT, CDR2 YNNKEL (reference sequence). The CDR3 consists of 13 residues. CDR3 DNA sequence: TGTGCCAGCAGAGGAGTCGACAATTCACCCCTCCACTTT. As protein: CASRGVDNSPLHF.

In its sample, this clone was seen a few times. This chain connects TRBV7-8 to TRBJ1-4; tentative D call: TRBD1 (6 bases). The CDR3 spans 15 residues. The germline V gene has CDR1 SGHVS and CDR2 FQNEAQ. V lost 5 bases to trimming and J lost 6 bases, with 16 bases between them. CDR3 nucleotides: TGTGCCAGCAGCCAACGCAGGGGATGGGATGAAAAACTGTTTTTT. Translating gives CASSQRRGWDEKLFF.

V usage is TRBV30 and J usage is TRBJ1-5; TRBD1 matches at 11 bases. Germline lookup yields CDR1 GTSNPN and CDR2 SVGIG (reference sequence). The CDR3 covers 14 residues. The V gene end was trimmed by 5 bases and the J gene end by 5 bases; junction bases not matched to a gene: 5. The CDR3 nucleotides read TGTGCCTGGGGGAGGACAGGGGGCGATCAGCCCCAGCATTTT. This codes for CAWGRTGGDQPQHF.